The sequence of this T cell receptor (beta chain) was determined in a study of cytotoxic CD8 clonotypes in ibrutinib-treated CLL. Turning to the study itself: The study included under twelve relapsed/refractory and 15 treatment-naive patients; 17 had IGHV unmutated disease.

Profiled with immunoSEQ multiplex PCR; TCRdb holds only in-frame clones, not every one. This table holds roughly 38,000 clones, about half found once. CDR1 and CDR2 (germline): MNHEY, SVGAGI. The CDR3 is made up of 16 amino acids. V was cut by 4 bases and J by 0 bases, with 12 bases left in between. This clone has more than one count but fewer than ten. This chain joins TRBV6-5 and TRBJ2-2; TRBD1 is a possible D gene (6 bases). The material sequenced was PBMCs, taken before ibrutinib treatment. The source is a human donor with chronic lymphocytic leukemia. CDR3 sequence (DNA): TGTGCCAGCAGTTTTCGGACAGTGACGAACACCGGGGAGCTGTTTTTT. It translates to CASSFRTVTNTGELFF.